This entry features one T cell receptor beta chain sequence. Its antigen is not known. All patients picked for sequencing had shown, by flow cytometry, an expansion of CD8+CD57+ cells. This sample stems from a study of CD8+CD57+ T cells in acquired aplastic anemia. Study-level points and caveats: Found in both controls and patients were twenty-nine CD8+ CDR3 sequences.

Germline trimming cut 3 bases from V and 7 bases from J; bases unmatched to any gene: 5. The CDR3 spans 13 residues. Investigators profiled TCR beta VDJ and CDR3 from genomic DNA template. TCRdb ran MiXCR on the reads and lists one entry per CDR3 protein. The sample includes 150,000 to 180,000 distinct CDR3 sequences, 40% to 65% of them seen just once. The chain combines TRBV12-3 or TRBV12-4 with TRBJ1-1; 7 nucleotides agree with TRBD1. The TCR sequence derives from a human donor with aplastic anemia. Sequenced sample: sorted CD4+, CD8+, or CD8+CD57+ T cells (not recorded which) from PBMCs. This CDR3 is CASSLTQGFEAFF. DNA for the CDR3: TGTGCCAGCAGTTTGACACAGGGGTTTGAAGCTTTCTTT.